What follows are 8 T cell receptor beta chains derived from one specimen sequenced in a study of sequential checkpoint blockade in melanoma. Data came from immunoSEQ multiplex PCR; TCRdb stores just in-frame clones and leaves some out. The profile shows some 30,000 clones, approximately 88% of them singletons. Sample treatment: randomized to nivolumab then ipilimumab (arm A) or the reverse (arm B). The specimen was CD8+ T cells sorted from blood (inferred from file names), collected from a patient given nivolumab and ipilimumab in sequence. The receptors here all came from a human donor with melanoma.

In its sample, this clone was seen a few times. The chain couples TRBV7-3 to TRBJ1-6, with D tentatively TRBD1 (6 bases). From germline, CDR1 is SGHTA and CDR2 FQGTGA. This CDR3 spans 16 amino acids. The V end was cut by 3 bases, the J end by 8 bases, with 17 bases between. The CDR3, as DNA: TGTGCCAGCAGCTTGGAGGACAGCGACCTTTATTCACCCCTCCACTTT. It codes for CASSLEDSDLYSPLHF.

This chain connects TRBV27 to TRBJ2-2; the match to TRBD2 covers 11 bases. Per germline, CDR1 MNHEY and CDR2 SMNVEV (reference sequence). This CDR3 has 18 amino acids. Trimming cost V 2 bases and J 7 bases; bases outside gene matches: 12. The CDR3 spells CASSLLAGGHQAIGELFF. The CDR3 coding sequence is TGTGCCAGCAGTTTACTAGCGGGGGGCCACCAAGCCATCGGGGAGCTGTTTTTT.

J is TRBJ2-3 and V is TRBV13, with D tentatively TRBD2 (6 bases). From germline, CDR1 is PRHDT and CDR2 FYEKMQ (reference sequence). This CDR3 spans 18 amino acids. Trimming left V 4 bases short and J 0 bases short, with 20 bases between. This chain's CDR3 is CASSSPSYLAVSTDTQYF. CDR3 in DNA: TGTGCCAGCAGCTCCCCCTCATATTTAGCGGTGAGCACAGATACGCAGTATTTT.

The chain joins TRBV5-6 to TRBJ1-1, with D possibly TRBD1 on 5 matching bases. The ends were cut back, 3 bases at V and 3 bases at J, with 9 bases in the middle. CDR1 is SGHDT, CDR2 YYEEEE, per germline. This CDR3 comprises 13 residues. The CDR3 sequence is CASSYIQDTEAFF. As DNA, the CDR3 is TGTGCCAGCAGCTATATACAGGACACTGAAGCTTTCTTT.

CDR3 DNA: TGTGCCAGCAGCTTAGCTCGTCCCGATACGCAGTATTTT. Protein sequence: CASSLARPDTQYF. The rearrangement joins TRBV7-8 to TRBJ2-3, with no clear D. Germline CDR1 SGHVS, CDR2 FQNEAQ. Between the trimmed V and J ends, which lost 0 bases and 6 bases, there was a span of 7 bases. This CDR3 spans 13 amino acids.

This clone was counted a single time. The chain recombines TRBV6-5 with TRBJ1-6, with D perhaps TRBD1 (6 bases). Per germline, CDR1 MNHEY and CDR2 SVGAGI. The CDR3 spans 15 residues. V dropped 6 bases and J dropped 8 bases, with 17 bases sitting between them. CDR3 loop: CASRAPGGRDSPLHF. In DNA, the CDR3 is TGTGCCAGCAGGGCTCCGGGGGGCCGGGATTCACCCCTCCACTTT.

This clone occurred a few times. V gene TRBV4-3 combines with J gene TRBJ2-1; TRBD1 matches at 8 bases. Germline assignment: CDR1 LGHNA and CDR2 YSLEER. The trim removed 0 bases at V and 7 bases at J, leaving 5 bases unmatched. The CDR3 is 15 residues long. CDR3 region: CASSQDTGQGNEQFF. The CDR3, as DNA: TGCGCCAGCAGCCAAGACACCGGACAGGGAAATGAGCAGTTCTTC.

The CDR3 sequence is CASGWISGDYGYTF. In nucleotides, the CDR3 is TGTGCCAGCGGGTGGATTTCAGGGGACTATGGCTACACCTTC. V gene TRBV6-1 combines with J gene TRBJ1-2, with D possibly matching TRBD1 (6 bases). The CDR3 runs 14 residues. V gave up 8 bases and J gave up 3 bases, with 16 bases separating them. Germline values: CDR1 MNHNS, CDR2 SASEGT.